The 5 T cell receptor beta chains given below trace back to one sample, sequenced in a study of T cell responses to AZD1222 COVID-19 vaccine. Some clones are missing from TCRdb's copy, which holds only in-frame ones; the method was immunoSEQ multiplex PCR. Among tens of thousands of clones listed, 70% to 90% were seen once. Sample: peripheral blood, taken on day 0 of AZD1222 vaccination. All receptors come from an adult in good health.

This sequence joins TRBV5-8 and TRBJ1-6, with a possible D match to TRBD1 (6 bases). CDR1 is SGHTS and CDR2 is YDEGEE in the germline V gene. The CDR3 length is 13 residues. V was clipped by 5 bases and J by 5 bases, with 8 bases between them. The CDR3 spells CASSWTDNSPLHF. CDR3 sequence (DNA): TGTGCCAGCAGTTGGACAGATAATTCACCCCTCCACTTT. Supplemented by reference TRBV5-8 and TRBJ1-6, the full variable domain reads EAGVTQSPTHLIKTRGQQATLRCSPISGHTSVYWYQQALGLGLQFLLWYDEGEERNRGNFPPRFSGRQFPNYSSELNVNALELEDSALYLCASSWTDNSPLHFGNGTRLTVT.

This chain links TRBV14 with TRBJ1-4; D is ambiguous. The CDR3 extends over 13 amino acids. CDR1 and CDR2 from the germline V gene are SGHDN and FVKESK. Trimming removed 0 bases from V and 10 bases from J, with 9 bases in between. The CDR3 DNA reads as TGTGCCAGCAGCCAAGATCTTCAAGGAAAACTGTTTTTT. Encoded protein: CASSQDLQGKLFF.

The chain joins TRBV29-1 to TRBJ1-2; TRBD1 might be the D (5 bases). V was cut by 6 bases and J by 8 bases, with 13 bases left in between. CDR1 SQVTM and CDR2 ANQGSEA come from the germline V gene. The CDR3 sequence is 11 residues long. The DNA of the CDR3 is TGCAGCGTCGCTACAGGATTCGGCTACACCTTC. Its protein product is CSVATGFGYTF.

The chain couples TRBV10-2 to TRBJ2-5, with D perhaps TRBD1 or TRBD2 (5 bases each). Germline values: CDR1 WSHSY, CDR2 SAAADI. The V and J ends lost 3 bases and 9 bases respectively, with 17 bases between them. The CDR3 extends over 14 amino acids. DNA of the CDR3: TGCGCCAGCAGTGACCACGGGACCTCCAAGGCCCAGTACTTC. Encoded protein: CASSDHGTSKAQYF.

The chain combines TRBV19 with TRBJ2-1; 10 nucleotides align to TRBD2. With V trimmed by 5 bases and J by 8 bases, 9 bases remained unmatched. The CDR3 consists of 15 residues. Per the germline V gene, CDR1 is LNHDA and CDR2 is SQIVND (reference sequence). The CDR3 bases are TGTGCCAGTAGTCCAGCGGGGGGGCCGAAGGATGAGCAGTTCTTC. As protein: CASSPAGGPKDEQFF.